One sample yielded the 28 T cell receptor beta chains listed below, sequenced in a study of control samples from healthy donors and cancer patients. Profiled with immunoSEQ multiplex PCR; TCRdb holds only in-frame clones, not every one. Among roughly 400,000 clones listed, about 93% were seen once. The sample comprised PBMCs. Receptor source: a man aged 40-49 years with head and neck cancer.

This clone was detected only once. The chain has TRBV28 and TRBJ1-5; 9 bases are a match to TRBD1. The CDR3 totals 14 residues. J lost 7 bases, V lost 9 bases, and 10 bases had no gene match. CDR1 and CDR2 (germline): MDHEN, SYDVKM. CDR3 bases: TGTGCCAGTTGGGACAGGGCATATGAACAGCCCCAGCATTTT. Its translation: CASWDRAYEQPQHF. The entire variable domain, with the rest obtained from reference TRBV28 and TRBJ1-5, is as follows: DVKVTQSSRYLVKRTGEKVFLECVQDMDHENMFWYRQDPGLGLRLIYFSYDVKMKEKGDIPEGYSVSREKKERFSLILESASTNQTSMYLCASWDRAYEQPQHFGDGTRLSIL.

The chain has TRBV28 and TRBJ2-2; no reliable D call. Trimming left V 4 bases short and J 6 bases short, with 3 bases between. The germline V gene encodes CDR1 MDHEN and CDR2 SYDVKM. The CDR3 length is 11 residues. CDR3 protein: CASSSSGELFF. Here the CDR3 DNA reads TGTGCCAGCAGTTCGTCCGGGGAGCTGTTTTTT. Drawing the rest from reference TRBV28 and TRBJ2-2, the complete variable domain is DVKVTQSSRYLVKRTGEKVFLECVQDMDHENMFWYRQDPGLGLRLIYFSYDVKMKEKGDIPEGYSVSREKKERFSLILESASTNQTSMYLCASSSSGELFFGEGSRLTVL.

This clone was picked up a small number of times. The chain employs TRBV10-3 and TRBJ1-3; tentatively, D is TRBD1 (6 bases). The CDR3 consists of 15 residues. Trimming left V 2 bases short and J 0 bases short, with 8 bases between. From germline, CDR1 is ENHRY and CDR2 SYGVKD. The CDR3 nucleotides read TGTGCCATCAGTGAGGGACAGAACTCTGGAAACACCATATATTTT. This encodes CAISEGQNSGNTIYF.

CDR3 sequence: CASSSIGTEAFF. CDR3 sequence (DNA): TGTGCCAGCAGCTCTATTGGCACTGAAGCTTTCTTT. The V and J genes are TRBV7-6 and TRBJ1-1, with D uncertain. This CDR3 spans 12 amino acids. The V end lost 4 bases, the J end lost 4 bases, and 7 bases lay between the germline ends. Germline CDR1 reads SGHVS; CDR2 reads FNYEAQ.

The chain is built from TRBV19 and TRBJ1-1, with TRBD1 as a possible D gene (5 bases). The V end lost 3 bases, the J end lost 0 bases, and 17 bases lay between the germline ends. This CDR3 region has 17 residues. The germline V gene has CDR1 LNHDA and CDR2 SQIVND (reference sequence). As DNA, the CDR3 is TGTGCCAGTAGTATCGGAGGGACGGTGGTAATGAACACTGAAGCTTTCTTT. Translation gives CASSIGGTVVMNTEAFF.

The CDR3 DNA reads TGTGCCAGCAGCCCCCAGACAGGGGGTGAAGCTTTCTTT. Its translation is CASSPQTGGEAFF. The V and J genes are TRBV7-8 and TRBJ1-1; 9 nucleotides agree with TRBD1. Per germline, CDR1 SGHVS and CDR2 FQNEAQ. The CDR3 runs 13 residues. V trimming: 5 bases; J trimming: 7 bases; junction bases outside the gene matches: 5.

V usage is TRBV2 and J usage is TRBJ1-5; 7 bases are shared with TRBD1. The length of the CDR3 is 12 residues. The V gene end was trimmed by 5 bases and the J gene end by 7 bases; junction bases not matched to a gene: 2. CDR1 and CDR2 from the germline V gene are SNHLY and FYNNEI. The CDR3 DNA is TGTGCCAGCAGTCAGGGGGGCCAGCCCCAGCATTTT. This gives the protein CASSQGGQPQHF.

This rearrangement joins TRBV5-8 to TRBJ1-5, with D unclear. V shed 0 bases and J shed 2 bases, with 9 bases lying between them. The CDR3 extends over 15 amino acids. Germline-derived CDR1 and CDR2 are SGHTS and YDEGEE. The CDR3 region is CASSLEGARNQPQHF. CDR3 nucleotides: TGTGCCAGCAGCTTGGAGGGAGCCCGCAATCAGCCCCAGCATTTT.

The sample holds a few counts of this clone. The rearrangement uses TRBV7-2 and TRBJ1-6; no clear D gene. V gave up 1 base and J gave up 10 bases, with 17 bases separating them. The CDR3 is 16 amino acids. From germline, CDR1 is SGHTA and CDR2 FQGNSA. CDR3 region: CASSLGNFGLGSPLHF. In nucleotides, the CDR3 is TGTGCCAGCAGCTTAGGGAATTTCGGCCTTGGGTCACCCCTCCACTTT.

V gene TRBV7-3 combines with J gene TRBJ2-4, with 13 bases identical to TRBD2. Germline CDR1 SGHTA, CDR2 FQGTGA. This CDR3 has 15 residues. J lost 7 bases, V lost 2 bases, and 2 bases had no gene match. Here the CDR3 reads CASSLGTSGNNIQYF. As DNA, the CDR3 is TGTGCCAGCAGCTTAGGGACTAGCGGGAATAACATTCAGTACTTC.

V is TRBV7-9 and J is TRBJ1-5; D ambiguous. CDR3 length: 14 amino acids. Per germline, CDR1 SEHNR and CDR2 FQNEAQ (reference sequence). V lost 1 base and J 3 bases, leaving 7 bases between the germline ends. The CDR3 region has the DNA TGTGCCAGCAGCTTAGGGGAAAACAATCAGCCCCAGCATTTT. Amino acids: CASSLGENNQPQHF.

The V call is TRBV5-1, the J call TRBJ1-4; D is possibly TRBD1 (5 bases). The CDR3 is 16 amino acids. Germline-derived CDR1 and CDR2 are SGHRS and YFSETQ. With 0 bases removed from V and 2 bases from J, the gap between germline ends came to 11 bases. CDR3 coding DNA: TGCGCCAGCAGCTTGGCCGGGACCGCTACTAATGAAAAACTGTTTTTT. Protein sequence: CASSLAGTATNEKLFF.

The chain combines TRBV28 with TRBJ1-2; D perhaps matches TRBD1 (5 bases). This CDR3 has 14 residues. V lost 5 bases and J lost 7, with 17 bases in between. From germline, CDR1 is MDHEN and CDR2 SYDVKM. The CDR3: CASSKQEFLAGYTF. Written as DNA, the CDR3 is TGTGCCAGCAGTAAACAGGAGTTTCTCGCTGGCTACACCTTC.

CDR3 DNA sequence: TGTGCCAGCAGTTCCCGTAGGTCGGGGACAATCGGAAACAATGAGCAGTTCTTC. Translating gives CASSSRRSGTIGNNEQFF. This rearrangement joins TRBV11-2 to TRBJ2-1, with D perhaps matching TRBD1 (6 bases). The CDR3 sequence is 18 residues long. CDR1 is SGHAT, CDR2 FQNNGV, per germline. With 6 bases removed from V and 5 bases from J, the gap between germline ends came to 26 bases.

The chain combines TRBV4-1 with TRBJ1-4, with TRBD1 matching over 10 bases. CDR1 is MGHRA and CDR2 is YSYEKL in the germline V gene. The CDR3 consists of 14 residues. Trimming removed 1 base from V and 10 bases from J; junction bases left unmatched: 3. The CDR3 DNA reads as TGCGCCAGCAGCCAAGGGACAGGGGGGGGAAAACTGTTTTTT. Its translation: CASSQGTGGGKLFF.

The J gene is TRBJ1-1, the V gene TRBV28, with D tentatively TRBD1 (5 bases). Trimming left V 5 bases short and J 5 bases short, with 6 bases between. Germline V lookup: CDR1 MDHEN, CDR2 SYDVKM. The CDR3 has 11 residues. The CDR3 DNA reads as TGTGCCAGCAGTCAGGGTACTGAAGCTTTCTTT. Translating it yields CASSQGTEAFF.

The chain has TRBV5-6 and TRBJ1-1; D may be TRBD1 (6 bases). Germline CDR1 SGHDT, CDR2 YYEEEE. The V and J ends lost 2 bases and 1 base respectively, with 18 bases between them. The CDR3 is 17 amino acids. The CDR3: CASSFRPSGATNTEAFF. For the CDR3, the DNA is TGTGCCAGCAGCTTTAGGCCATCAGGGGCCACGAACACTGAAGCTTTCTTT.

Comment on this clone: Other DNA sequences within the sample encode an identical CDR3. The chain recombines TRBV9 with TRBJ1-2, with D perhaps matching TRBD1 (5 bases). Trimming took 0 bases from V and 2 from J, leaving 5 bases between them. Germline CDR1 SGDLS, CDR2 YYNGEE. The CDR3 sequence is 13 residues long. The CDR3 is CASSVDRNYGYTF. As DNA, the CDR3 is TGTGCCAGCAGCGTAGACAGGAACTATGGCTACACCTTC. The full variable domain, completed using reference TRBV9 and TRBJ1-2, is DSGVTQTPKHLITATGQRVTLRCSPRSGDLSVYWYQQSLDQGLQFLIQYYNGEERAKGNILERFSAQQFPDLHSELNLSSLELGDSALYFCASSVDRNYGYTFGSGTRLTVV.

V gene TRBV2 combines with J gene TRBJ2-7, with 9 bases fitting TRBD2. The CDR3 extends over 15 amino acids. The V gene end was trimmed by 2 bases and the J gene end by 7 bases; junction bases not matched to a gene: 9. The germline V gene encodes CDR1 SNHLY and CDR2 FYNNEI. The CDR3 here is CASSERASGEPEQYF. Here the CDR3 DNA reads TGTGCCAGCAGTGAAAGGGCTAGCGGGGAACCTGAGCAGTACTTC.

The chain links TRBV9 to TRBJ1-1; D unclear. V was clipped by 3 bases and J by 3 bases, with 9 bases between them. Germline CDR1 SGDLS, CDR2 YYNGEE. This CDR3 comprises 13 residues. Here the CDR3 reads CASSEGSDTEAFF. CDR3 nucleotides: TGTGCCAGCAGCGAAGGATCCGACACTGAAGCTTTCTTT.

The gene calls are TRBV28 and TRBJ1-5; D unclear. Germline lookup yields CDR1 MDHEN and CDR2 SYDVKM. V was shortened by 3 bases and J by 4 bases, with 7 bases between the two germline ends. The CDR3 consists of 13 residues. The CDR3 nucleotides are TGTGCCAGCAGTTTGGACGGGAATCAGCCCCAGCATTTT. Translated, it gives CASSLDGNQPQHF.

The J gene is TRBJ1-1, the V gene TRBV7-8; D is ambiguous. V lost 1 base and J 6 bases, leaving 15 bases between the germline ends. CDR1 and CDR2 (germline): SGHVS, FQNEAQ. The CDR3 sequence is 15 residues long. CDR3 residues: CASSLDWQARAEAFF. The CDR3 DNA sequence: TGTGCCAGCAGCTTAGATTGGCAGGCGCGCGCTGAAGCTTTCTTT.

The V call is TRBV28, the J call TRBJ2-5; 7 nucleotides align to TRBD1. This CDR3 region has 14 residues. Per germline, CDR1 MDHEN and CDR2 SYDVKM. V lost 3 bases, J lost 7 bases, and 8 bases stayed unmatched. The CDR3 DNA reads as TGTGCCAGCAGTTTCGACCAGGGGGTTGGGACCCAGTACTTC. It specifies CASSFDQGVGTQYF. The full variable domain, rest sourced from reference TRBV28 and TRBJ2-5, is DVKVTQSSRYLVKRTGEKVFLECVQDMDHENMFWYRQDPGLGLRLIYFSYDVKMKEKGDIPEGYSVSREKKERFSLILESASTNQTSMYLCASSFDQGVGTQYFGPGTRLLVL.

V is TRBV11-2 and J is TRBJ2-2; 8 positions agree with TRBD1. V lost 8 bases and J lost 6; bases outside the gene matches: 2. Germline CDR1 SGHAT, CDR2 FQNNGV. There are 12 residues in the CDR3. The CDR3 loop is CASSGGPGELFF. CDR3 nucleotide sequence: TGTGCCAGCTCAGGGGGCCCCGGGGAGCTGTTTTTT.

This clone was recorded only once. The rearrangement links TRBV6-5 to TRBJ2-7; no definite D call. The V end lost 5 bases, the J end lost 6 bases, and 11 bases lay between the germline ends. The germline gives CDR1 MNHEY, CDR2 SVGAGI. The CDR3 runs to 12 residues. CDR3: CASSTGLREQYF. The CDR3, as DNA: TGTGCCAGCAGTACGGGTCTCCGCGAGCAGTACTTC.

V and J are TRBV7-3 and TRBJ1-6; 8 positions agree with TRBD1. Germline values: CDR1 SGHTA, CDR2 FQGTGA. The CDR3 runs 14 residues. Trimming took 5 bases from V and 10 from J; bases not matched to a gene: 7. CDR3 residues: CASSHGTGGSPLHF. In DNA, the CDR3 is TGTGCCAGCAGCCATGGGACAGGTGGGTCACCCCTCCACTTT.

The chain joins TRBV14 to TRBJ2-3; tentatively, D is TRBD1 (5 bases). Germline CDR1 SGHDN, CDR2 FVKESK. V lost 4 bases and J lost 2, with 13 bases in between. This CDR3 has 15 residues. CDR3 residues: CASSRNQGFTDTQYF. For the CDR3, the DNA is TGTGCCAGCAGCCGCAACCAGGGATTCACAGATACGCAGTATTTT.

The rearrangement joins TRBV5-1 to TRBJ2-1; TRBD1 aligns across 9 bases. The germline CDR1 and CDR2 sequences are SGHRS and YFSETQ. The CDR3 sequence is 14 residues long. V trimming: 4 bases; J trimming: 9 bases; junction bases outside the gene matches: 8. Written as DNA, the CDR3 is TGCGCCAGCAGCCACTCCGGGACAGGGATTGAGCAGTTCTTC. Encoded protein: CASSHSGTGIEQFF.